This T cell receptor beta chain emerged from a study of molecular identifiers for immune sequencing clone quantification. Whole-study findings and limits: More than 97% of effector molecules, versus under 1% of naive-cell molecules, belonged to clones above 20 RNA copies. In a background of about 1 million naive cells, spiked Jurkat TCR RNA from one cell was reportedly detectable.

Library preparation followed earlier protocols using designated TCR primers. TCRdb redid the calling of the PCR reads with MiXCR, one entry per CDR3 protein. Of some 70,000 distinct CDR3 sequences detected, about a sixth appear once; the ten largest clones hold approximately 1.5%. Many counts were recorded for this clonotype. Its antigen is still unknown. This CDR3 comprises 12 residues. V was shortened by 0 bases and J by 6 bases, with 4 bases between the two germline ends. Germline V lookup: CDR1 SEHNR, CDR2 FQNEAQ (reference sequence). What was sequenced was naive CD8+ T cells from blood, with Jurkat cell RNA spiked in. The subset: FACS-sorted CD8+CD4-CCR7+CD45RA+ naive T cells. This receptor was obtained from a human donor in good health. Some libraries in this study had Jurkat cell RNA spiked in. The rearrangement joins TRBV7-9 to TRBJ2-3, with unresolved D. This CDR3 is CASSLAVDTQYF. The CDR3 nucleotides are TGTGCCAGCAGCTTAGCAGTGGATACGCAGTATTTT.